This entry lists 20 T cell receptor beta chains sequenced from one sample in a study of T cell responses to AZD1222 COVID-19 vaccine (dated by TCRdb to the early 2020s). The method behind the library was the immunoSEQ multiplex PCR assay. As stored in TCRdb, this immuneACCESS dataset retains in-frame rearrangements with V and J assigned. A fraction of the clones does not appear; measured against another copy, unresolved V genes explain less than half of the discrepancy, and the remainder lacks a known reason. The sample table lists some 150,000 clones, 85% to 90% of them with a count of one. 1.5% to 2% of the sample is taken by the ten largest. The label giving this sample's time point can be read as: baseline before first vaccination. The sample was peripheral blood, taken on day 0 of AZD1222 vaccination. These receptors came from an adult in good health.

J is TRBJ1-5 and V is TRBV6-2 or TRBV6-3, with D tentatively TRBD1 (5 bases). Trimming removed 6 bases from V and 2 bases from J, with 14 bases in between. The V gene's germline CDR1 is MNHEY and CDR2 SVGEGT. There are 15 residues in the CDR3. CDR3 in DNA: TGTGCCAGCAGCAACGACTCGGGGGGCAATCAGCCCCAGCATTTT. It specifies CASSNDSGGNQPQHF.

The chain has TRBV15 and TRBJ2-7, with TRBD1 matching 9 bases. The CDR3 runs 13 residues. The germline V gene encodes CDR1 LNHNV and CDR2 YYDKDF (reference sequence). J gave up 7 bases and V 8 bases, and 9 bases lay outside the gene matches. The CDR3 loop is CATARDRVGEQYF. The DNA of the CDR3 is TGTGCCACCGCGCGGGACAGGGTTGGGGAGCAGTACTTC. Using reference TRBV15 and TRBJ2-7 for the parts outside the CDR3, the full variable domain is DAMVIQNPRYQVTQFGKPVTLSCSQTLNHNVMYWYQQKSSQAPKLLFHYYDKDFNNEADTPDNFQSRRPNTSFCFLDIRSPGLGDTAMYLCATARDRVGEQYFGPGTRLTVT.

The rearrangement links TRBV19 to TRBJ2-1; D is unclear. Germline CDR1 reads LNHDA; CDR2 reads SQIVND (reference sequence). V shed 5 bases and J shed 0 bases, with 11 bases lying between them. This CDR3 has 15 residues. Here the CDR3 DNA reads TGTGCCAGTAGTGTTGACTGGAGCTCCTACAATGAGCAGTTCTTC. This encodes CASSVDWSSYNEQFF. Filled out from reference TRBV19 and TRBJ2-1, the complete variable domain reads DGGITQSPKYLFRKEGQNVTLSCEQNLNHDAMYWYRQDPGQGLRLIYYSQIVNDFQKGDIAEGYSVSREKKESFPLTVTSAQKNPTAFYLCASSVDWSSYNEQFFGPGTRLTVL.

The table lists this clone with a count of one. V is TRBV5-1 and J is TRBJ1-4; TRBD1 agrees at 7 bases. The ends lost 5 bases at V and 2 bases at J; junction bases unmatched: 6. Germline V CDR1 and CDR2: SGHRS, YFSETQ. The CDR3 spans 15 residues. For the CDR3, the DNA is TGCGCCAGCAGGCCACGGGGACAGACTAATGAAAAACTGTTTTTT. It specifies CASRPRGQTNEKLFF.

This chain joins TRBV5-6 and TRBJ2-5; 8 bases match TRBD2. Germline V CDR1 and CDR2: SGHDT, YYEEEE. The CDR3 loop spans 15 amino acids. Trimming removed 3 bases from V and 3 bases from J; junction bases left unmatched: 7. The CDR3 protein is CASSSPGGREETQYF. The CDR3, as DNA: TGTGCCAGCAGCTCACCGGGGGGGCGAGAAGAGACCCAGTACTTC.

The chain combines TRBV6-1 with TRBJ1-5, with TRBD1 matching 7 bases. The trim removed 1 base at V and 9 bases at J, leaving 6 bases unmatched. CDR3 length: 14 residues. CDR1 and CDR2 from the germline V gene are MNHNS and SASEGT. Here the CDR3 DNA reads TGTGCCAGCAGTGAAGGGAGGGGGCCTGGGCCCCAGCATTTT. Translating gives CASSEGRGPGPQHF.

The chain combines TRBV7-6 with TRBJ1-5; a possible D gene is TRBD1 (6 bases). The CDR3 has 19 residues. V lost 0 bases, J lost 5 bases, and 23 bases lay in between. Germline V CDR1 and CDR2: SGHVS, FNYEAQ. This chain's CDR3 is CASSLARVGGKGPDQPQHF. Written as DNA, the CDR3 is TGTGCCAGCAGCTTAGCGAGGGTAGGGGGGAAAGGCCCCGATCAGCCCCAGCATTTT.

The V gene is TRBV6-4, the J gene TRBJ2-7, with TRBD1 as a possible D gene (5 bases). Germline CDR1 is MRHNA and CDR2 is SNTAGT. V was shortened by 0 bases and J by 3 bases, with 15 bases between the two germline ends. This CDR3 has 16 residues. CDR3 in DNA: TGTGCCAGCAGTGACTCTCGACCTGGACATTTCTACGAGCAGTACGTC. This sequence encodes CASSDSRPGHFYEQYV.

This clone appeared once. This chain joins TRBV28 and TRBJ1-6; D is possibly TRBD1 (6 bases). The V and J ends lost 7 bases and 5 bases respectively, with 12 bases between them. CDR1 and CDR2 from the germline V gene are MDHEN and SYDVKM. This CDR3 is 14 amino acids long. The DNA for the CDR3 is TGTGCCAGCACCCCAGGGGAGAATAATTCACCCCTCCACTTT. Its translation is CASTPGENNSPLHF. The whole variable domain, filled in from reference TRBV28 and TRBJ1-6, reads DVKVTQSSRYLVKRTGEKVFLECVQDMDHENMFWYRQDPGLGLRLIYFSYDVKMKEKGDIPEGYSVSREKKERFSLILESASTNQTSMYLCASTPGENNSPLHFGNGTRLTVT.

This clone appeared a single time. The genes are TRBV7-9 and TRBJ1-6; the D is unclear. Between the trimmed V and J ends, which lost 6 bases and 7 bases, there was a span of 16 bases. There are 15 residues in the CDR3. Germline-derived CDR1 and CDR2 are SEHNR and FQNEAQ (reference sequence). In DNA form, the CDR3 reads TGTGCCAGCAGTCCACCCTCCTGGCCAAATTCACCCCTCCACTTT. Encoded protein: CASSPPSWPNSPLHF. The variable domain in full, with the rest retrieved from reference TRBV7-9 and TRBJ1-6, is DTGVSQNPRHKITKRGQNVTFRCDPISEHNRLYWYRQTLGQGPEFLTYFQNEAQLEKSRLLSDRFSAERPKGSFSTLEIQRTEQGDSAMYLCASSPPSWPNSPLHFGNGTRLTVT.

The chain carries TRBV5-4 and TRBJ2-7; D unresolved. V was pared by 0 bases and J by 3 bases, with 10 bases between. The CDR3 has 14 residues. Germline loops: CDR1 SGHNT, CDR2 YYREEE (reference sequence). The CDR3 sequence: CASSLDGVNYEQYV. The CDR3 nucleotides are TGTGCCAGCAGCTTGGATGGGGTTAACTACGAGCAGTACGTC.

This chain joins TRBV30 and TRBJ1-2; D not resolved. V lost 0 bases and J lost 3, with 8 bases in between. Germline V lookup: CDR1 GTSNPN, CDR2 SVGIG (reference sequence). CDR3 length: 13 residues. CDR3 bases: TGTGCCTGGAGTGTCAACAACCACTATGGCTACACCTTC. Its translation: CAWSVNNHYGYTF.

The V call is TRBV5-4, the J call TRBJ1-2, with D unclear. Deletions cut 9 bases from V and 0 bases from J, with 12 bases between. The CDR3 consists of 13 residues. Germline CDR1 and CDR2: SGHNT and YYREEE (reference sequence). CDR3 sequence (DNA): TGTGCCACCCAGGACGGGTCTAACTATGGCTACACCTTC. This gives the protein CATQDGSNYGYTF.

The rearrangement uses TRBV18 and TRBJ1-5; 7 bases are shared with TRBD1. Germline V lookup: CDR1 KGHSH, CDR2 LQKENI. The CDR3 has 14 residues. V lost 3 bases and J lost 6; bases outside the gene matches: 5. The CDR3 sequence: CASSPWGDSQPQHF. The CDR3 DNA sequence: TGTGCCAGCTCACCTTGGGGGGACAGTCAGCCCCAGCATTTT.

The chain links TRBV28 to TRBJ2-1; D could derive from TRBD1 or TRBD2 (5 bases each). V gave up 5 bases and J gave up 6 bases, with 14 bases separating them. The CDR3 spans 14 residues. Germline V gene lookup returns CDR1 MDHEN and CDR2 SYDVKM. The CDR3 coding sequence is TGTGCCAGCAGTACCCAGGGTGGGGGCAATGAGCAGTTCTTC. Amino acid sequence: CASSTQGGGNEQFF.

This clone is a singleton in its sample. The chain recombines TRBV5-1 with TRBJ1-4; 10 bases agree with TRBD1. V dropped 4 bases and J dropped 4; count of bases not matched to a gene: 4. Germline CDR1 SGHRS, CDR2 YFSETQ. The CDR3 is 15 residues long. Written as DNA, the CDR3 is TGCGCCAGCAGCCGGGACAGGGGAGTTAATGAAAAACTGTTTTTT. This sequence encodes CASSRDRGVNEKLFF.

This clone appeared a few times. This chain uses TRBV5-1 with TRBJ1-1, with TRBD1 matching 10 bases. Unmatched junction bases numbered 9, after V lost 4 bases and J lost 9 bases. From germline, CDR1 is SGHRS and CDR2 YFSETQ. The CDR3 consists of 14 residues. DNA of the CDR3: TGCGCCAGCAGCAGACAGGGGGCAGAAAGCAAAGCTTTCTTT. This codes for CASSRQGAESKAFF.

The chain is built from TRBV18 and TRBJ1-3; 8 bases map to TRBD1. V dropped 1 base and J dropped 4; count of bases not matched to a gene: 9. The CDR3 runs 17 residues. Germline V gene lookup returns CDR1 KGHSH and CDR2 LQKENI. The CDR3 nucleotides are TGTGCCAGCTCACCACTTGGACAGGGAGGTTCGGGAAACACCATATATTTT. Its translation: CASSPLGQGGSGNTIYF.

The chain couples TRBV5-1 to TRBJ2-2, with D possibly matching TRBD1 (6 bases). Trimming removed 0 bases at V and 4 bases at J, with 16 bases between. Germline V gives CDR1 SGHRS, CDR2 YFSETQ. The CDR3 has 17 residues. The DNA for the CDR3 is TGCGCCAGCAGCTTGGCGAACAGGGAGTGGGGCACCGGGGAGCTGTTTTTT. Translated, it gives CASSLANREWGTGELFF.

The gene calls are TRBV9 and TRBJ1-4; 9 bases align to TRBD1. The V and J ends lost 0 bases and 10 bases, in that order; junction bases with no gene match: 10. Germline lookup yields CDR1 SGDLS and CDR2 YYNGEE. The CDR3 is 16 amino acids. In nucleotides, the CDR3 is TGTGCCAGCAGCGTAGACCCGGGACAGGGTCAGGGAAAACTGTTTTTT. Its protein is CASSVDPGQGQGKLFF.